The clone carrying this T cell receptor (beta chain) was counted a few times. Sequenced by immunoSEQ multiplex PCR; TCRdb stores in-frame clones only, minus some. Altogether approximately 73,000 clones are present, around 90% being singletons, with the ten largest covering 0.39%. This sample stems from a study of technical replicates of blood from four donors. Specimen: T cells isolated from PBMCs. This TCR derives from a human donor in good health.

The CDR3 DNA reads TGTGCCAGCACTGTAGGGACAGCGGAAGCTTTCTTT. This sequence encodes CASTVGTAEAFF. This rearrangement joins TRBV6-1 to TRBJ1-1; 7 bases fit TRBD1. This CDR3 spans 12 amino acids. Germline CDR1 reads MNHNS; CDR2 reads SASEGT. V shed 7 bases, J shed 8 bases, and the junction held 7 bases outside the gene matches.